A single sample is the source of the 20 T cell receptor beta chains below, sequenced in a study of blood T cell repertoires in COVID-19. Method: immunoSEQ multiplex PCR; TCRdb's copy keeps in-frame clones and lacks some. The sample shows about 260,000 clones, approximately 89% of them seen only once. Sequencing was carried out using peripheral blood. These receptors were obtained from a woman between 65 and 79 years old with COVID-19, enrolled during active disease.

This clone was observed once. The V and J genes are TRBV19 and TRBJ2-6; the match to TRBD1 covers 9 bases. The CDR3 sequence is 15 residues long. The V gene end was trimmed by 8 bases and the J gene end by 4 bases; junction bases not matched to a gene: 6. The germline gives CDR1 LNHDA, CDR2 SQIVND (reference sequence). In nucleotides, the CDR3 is TGTGCCAGTGGACAGGGGCCGCCCGGGGCCAACGTCCTGACTTTC. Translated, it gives CASGQGPPGANVLTF. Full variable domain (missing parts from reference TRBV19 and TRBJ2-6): DGGITQSPKYLFRKEGQNVTLSCEQNLNHDAMYWYRQDPGQGLRLIYYSQIVNDFQKGDIAEGYSVSREKKESFPLTVTSAQKNPTAFYLCASGQGPPGANVLTFGAGSRLTVL.

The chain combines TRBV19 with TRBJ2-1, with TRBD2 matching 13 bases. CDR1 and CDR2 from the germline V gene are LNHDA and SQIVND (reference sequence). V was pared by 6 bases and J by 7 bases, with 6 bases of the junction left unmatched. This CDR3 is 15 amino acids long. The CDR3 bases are TGTGCCAGTAGGGTCAGACTAGCGGGAGGTAATGAGCAGTTCTTC. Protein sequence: CASRVRLAGGNEQFF.

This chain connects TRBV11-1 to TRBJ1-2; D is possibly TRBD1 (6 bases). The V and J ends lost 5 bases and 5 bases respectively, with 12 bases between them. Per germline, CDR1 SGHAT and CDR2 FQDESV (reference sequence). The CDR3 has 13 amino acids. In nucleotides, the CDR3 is TGTGCCAGCAGCCCCAGGGGTTCTTATGGCTACACCTTC. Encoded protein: CASSPRGSYGYTF.

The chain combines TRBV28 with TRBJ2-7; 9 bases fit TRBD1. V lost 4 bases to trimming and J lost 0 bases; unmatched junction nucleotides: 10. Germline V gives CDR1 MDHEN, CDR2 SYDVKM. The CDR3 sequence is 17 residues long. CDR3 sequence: CASSSPSTGGSSYEQYF. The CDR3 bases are TGTGCCAGCAGTTCCCCCTCGACAGGGGGAAGCTCCTACGAGCAGTACTTC.

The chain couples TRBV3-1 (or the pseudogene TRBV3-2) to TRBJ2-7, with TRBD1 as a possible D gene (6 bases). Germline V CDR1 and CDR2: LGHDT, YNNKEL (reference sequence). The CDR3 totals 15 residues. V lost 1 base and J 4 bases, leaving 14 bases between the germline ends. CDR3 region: CASSQVQGPIYEQYF. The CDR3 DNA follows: TGTGCCAGCAGCCAAGTGCAGGGGCCTATTTACGAGCAGTACTTC.

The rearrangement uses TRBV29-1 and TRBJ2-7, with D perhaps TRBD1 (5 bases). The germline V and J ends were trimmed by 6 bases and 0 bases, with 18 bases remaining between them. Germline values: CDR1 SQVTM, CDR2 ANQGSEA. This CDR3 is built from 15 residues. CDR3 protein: CSVSNSGFRSYEQYF. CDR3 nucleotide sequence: TGCAGCGTATCGAACTCAGGGTTCCGCTCCTACGAGCAGTACTTC.

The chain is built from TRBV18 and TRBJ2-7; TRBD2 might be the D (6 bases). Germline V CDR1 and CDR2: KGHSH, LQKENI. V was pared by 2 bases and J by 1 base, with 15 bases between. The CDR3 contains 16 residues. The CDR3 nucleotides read TGTGCCAGCTCACCAAAAAGCGGGTCCCTATCCTACGAGCAGTACTTC. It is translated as CASSPKSGSLSYEQYF.

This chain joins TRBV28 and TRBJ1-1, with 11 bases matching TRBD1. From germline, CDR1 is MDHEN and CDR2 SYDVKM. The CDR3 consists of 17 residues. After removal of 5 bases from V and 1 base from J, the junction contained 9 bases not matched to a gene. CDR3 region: CASSPWDRGASNTEAFF. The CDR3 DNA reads TGTGCCAGCAGTCCATGGGACAGGGGGGCTTCGAACACTGAAGCTTTCTTT.

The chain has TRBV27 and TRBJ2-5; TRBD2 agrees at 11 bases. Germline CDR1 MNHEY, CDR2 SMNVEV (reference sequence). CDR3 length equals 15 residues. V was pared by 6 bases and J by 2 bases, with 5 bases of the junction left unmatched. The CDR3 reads CASRSTSGVQETQYF. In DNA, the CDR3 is TGTGCCAGCAGATCGACTAGCGGGGTTCAAGAGACCCAGTACTTC.

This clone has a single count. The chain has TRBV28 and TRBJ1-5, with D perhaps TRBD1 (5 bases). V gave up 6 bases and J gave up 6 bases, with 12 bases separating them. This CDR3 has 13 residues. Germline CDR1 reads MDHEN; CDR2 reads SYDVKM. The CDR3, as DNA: TGTGCCAGCAGATTCAGGGTAGCTCAGCCCCAGCATTTT. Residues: CASRFRVAQPQHF.

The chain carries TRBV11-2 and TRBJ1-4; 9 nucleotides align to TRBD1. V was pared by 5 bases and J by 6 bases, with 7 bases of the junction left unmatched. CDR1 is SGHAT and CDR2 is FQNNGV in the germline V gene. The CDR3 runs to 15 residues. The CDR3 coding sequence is TGTGCCAGCAGCAGCCGGGACAGGGAATATGAAAAACTGTTTTTT. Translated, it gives CASSSRDREYEKLFF.

The CDR3: CASSPGTGVSNGGYTF. CDR3 nucleotide sequence: TGTGCCAGCAGCCCGGGGACAGGAGTCTCAAATGGGGGCTACACCTTC. The V and J genes are TRBV7-6 and TRBJ1-2; TRBD1 agrees at 8 bases. CDR3 size: 16 residues. Germline values: CDR1 SGHVS, CDR2 FNYEAQ. Trimming at V came to 5 bases and at J to 8 bases, leaving 16 bases not matched to a gene.

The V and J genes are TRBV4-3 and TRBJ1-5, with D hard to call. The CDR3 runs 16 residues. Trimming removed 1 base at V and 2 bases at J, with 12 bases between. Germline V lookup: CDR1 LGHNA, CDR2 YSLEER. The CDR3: CASSQGLTSGNQPQHF. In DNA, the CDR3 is TGCGCCAGCAGCCAAGGATTGACTTCGGGCAATCAGCCCCAGCATTTT.

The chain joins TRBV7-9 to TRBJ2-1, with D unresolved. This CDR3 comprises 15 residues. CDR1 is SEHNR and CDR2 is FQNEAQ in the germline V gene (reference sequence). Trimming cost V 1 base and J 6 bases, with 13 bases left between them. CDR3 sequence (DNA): TGTGCCAGCAGCTTAGGAGGTACAAACTTCAATGAGCAGTTCTTC. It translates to CASSLGGTNFNEQFF. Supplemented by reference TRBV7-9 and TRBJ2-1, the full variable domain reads DTGVSQNPRHKITKRGQNVTFRCDPISEHNRLYWYRQTLGQGPEFLTYFQNEAQLEKSRLLSDRFSAERPKGSFSTLEIQRTEQGDSAMYLCASSLGGTNFNEQFFGPGTRLTVL.

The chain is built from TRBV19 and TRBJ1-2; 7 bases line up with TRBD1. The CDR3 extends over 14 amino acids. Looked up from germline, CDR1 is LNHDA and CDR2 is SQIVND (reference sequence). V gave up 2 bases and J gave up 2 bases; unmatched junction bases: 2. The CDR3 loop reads CASSIQGVNYGYTF. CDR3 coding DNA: TGTGCCAGTAGTATACAGGGGGTGAACTATGGCTACACCTTC.

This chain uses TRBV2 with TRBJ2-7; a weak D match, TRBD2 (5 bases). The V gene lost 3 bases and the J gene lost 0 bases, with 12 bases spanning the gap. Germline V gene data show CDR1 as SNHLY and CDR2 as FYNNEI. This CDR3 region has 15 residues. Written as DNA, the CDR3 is TGTGCCAGCAGTGAGGCTAGCAGCAGCTCCTACGAGCAGTACTTC. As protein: CASSEASSSSYEQYF.

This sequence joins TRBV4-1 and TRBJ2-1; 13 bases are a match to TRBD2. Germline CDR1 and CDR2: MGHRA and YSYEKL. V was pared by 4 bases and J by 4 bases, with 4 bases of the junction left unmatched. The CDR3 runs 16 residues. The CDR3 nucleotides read TGCGCCAGCAGCCGCCGGACTAGCGGGGGTTACAATGAGCAGTTCTTC. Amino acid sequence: CASSRRTSGGYNEQFF.

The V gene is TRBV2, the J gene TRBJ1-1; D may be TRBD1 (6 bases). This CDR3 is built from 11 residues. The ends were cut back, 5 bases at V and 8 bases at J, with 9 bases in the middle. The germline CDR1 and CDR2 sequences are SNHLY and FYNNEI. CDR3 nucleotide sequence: TGTGCCAGCAGTTCAGGGGCAGAAGCTTTCTTT. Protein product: CASSSGAEAFF. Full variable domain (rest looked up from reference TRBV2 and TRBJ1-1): EPEVTQTPSHQVTQMGQEVILRCVPISNHLYFYWYRQILGQKVEFLVSFYNNEISEKSEIFDDQFSVERPDGSNFTLKIRSTKLEDSAMYFCASSSGAEAFFGQGTRLTVV.

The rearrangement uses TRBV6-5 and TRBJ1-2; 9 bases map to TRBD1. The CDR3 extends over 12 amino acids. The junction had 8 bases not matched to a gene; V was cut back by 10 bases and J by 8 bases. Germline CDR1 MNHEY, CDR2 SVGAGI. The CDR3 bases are TGTGCCACCGTACAGGGGGCTCGGGGCTACACCTTC. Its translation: CATVQGARGYTF.

The CDR3 nucleotides read TGTGCCAGCAGTTCCCCCGATCAGGGGGCGGATACGCAGTATTTT. The encoded protein is CASSSPDQGADTQYF. The V gene is TRBV27, the J gene TRBJ2-3, with 8 bases aligning to TRBD1. V dropped 4 bases and J dropped 6; count of bases not matched to a gene: 9. The CDR3 is made up of 15 amino acids. Germline CDR1 MNHEY, CDR2 SMNVEV (reference sequence).